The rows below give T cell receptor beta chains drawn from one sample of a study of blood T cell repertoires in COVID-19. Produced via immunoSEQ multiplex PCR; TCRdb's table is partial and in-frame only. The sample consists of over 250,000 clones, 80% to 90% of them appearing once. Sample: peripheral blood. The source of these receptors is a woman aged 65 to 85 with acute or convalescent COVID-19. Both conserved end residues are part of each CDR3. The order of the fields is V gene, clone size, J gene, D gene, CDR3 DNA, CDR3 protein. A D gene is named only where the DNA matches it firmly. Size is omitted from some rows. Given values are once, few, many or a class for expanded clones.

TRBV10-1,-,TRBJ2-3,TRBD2,TGCGCCAGCAGTGAGTCAATGCGGGGGGGCCGGTATTTT,CASSESMRGGRYF
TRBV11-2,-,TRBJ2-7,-,TGTGCCAGCAGCTCCCTTTCCGGCAGGGTCTACGAGCAGTACTTC,CASSSLSGRVYEQYF
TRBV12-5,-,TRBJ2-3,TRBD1,TGTGCTAGTGGTAAAGGGGGCATGGGCACAGATACGCAGTATTTT,CASGKGGMGTDTQYF
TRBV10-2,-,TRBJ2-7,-,TGCGCCAGCAGCCTACAGGGGGGGCTCGAGCAGTACTTC,CASSLQGGLEQYF
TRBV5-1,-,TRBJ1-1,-,TGCGCCAGCAGCCTGGGCGGGGGTGGCACTGAAGCTTTCTTT,CASSLGGGGTEAFF
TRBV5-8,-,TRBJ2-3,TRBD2,TGTGCCAGCAGCTTGGTCCTAGCGGGGGATACGCAGTATTTT,CASSLVLAGDTQYF
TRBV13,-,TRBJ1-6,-,TGTGCCAGCAGCTTAGGAGGACAACAAGATAATTCACCCCTCCACTTT,CASSLGGQQDNSPLHF
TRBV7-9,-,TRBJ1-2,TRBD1,TGTGCCAGCAGCTTTTTCACAGGGGGCAGTCAAGGAGGCTACACCTTC,CASSFFTGGSQGGYTF
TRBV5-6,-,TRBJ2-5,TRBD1,TGTGCCAGCAGCTTCGTACATCAACAGGGGCCCCAAGAGACCCAGTACTTC,CASSFVHQQGPQETQYF
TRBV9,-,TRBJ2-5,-,TGTGCCAGCAGCGTAGCGGTCGGGGGAGAGACCCAGTACTTC,CASSVAVGGETQYF
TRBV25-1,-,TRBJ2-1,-,TGTGCCAGCAGTGGGTCGAGGTTGCAGTTCTTC,CASSGSRLQFF
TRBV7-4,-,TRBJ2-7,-,TGTGCCAGCAGCCAGCTTACCTGGTTGCGGGGGCCCGCCTGCGAGCAGTACTTC,CASSQLTWLRGPACEQYF
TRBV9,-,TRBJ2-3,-,TGTGCCAGCAGCCTCCCTAGATCCAGGGTCGGTCTAGATACGCAGTATTTT,CASSLPRSRVGLDTQYF
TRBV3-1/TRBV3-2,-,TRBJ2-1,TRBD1,TGTGCCAGCAGCCCGACAGGGTTGAAAAATGAGCAGTTCTTC,CASSPTGLKNEQFF
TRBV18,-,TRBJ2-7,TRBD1,TGTGCCAGCTCACCAATGGGACAGTCCTACGAGCAGTACTTC,CASSPMGQSYEQYF
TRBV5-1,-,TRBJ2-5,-,TGCGCCAGCAGCTCACGAGGCGCTCCGACTCCCACAAAGACCCAGTACTTC,CASSSRGAPTPTKTQYF
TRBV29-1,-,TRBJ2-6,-,TGCAGCGCCCTTACAGGGTCAGGGGCCAACGTCCTGACTTTC,CSALTGSGANVLTF
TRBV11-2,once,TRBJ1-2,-,TGTGCCAGCAGCCCCCAATCAGGGGATTACTATGGCTACACCTTC,CASSPQSGDYYGYTF
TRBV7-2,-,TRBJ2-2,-,TGTGCCAGCAGCCTCTCTCCTAGCAACGCGAACACCGGGGAGCTGTTTTTT,CASSLSPSNANTGELFF
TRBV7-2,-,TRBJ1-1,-,TGTGCCAGCAGCTTATTCAGGGAACCCCTTGAAGCTTTCTTT,CASSLFREPLEAFF
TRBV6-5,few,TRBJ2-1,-,TGTGCCAGCAGTAGTGACACGAATGAGCAGTTCTTC,CASSSDTNEQFF
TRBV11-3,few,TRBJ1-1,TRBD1,TGTGCCAGCAGCCAGTCCCGGGACAGGGGGCCAGCTTTCTTT,CASSQSRDRGPAFF
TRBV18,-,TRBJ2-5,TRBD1,TGTGCCAGCTCACCGGGGTTCGGGACAGGTGGAAAAGAGACCCAGTACTTC,CASSPGFGTGGKETQYF
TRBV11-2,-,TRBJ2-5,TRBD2,TGTGCCAGCAGCTCGCTAGCGGGGGGCCTACAAGAGACCCAGTACTTC,CASSSLAGGLQETQYF
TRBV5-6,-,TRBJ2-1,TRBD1,TGTGCCAGCAGTTTTGAGCCAGGACAGGGGGTCCATGAGCAGTTCTTC,CASSFEPGQGVHEQFF
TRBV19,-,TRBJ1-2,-,TGTGCCAGTAGTAGGTTCGGGGGTGGTTATGGCTACACCTTC,CASSRFGGGYGYTF
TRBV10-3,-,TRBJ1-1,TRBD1,TGTGCCATCAGTGAGGGGACAGGGAACACTGAAGCTTTCTTT,CAISEGTGNTEAFF
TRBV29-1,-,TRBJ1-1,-,TGCAGCGCCGCCGCAGGGACTCCTGAAGCTTTCTTT,CSAAAGTPEAFF
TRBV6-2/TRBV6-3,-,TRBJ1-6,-,TGTGCCAGCAGTTATGAGACCCGGAGGAATTCACCCCTCCACTTT,CASSYETRRNSPLHF
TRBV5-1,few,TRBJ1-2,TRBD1,TGCGCCAGCAGCTCAGGACAGGGGGCGGATGGCTACACCTTC,CASSSGQGADGYTF
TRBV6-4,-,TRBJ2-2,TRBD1,TGTGCCAGCAGTGGGACAGGCGGAACCGGGGAGCTGTTTTTT,CASSGTGGTGELFF
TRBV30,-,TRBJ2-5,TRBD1,TGTGCCTGGAGTCGGGACAGCGGTTGGCAAGAGACCCAGTACTTC,CAWSRDSGWQETQYF
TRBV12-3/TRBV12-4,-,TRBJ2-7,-,TGTGCCAGCAGTTTAATGGTCAGCGAGCAGTACTTC,CASSLMVSEQYF
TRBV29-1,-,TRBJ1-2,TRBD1,TGCAGCGTTGGTCCCCGTACAGGGGGGGATGGCTACACCTTC,CSVGPRTGGDGYTF
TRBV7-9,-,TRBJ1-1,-,TGTGCCAGCAGCTTCGTGGGGCAAAGAGCTTTCTTT,CASSFVGQRAFF
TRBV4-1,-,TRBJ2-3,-,TGCGCCAGCAGCCAAGACGGGGTTCGCACAGATACGCAGTATTTT,CASSQDGVRTDTQYF
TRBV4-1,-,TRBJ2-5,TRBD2,TGCGCCAGCAGACACATCGGGACTAGCGGAGAGACCCAGTACTTC,CASRHIGTSGETQYF
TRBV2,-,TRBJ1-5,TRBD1,TGTGCCAGCAGTCAGGGGGCCGGTCAGCCCCAGCATTTT,CASSQGAGQPQHF
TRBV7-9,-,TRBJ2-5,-,TGTGCCAGCAGCCGAGGGCAGGGAGGAGTGGAGACCCAGTACTTC,CASSRGQGGVETQYF
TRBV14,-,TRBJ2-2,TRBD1,TGTGCCAGCAGCGCCCGGACAGGGCAGGGAACCGGGGAGCTGTTTTTT,CASSARTGQGTGELFF
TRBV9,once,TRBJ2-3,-,TGTGCCAGCAGCGTAGGAATAGCGGCTAGCACAGATACGCAGTATTTT,CASSVGIAASTDTQYF
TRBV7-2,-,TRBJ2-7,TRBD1,TGTGCCAGCAGCCCTGGGACAGTTCCCTACGAGCAGTACTTC,CASSPGTVPYEQYF
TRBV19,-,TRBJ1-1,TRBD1,TGTGCCAGTAGGGGACAGGGAGGGACTGAAGCTTTCTTT,CASRGQGGTEAFF
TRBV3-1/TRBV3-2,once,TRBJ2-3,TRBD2,TGTGCCAGCAGCCAAGAAGTTAGTGCTAGCGGGGGGGCGGCAGATACGCAGTATTTT,CASSQEVSASGGAADTQYF
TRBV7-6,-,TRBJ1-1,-,TGTGCCAGCAGCTATACGGGGAACACTGAAGCTTTCTTT,CASSYTGNTEAFF
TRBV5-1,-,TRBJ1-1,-,TGCGCCAGCAGCCTACAGGGAGGGACTGAAGCTTTCTTT,CASSLQGGTEAFF
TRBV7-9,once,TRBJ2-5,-,TGTGCCAGCAGCTTCGGGGAGTGGGAGACCCAGTACTTC,CASSFGEWETQYF
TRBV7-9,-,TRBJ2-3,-,TGTGCCAGCAGCTTATCTCAGGGAACAGATACGCAGTATTTT,CASSLSQGTDTQYF
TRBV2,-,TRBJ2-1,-,TGTGCCACCACTCTTAGCTCCTACAATGAGCAGTTCTTC,CATTLSSYNEQFF
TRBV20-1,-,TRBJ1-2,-,TGCAGTGATGGAAGGAGCCATGGCTACACCTTC,CSDGRSHGYTF
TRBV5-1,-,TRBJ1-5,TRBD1,TGCGCCAGCAGCTTGGGGGGACAGGCTAATCAGCCCCAGCATTTT,CASSLGGQANQPQHF
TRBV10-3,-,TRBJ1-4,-,TGTGCCATCAGTGGCACTCCGGTCCTCAATGAAAAACTGTTTTTT,CAISGTPVLNEKLFF
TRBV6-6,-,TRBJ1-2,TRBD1,TGTGCCAGCAGTAAAGCGGAGGGGGCCCCCCATGGCTACACCTTC,CASSKAEGAPHGYTF
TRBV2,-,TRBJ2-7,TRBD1,TGTGCCAGCAAAAGGGACAGGCCCACCTACGAGCAGTACTTC,CASKRDRPTYEQYF
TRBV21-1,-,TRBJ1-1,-,TGTGCCAGCAGCAAACGGCGCGGGGAAGCTTTCTTT,CASSKRRGEAFF